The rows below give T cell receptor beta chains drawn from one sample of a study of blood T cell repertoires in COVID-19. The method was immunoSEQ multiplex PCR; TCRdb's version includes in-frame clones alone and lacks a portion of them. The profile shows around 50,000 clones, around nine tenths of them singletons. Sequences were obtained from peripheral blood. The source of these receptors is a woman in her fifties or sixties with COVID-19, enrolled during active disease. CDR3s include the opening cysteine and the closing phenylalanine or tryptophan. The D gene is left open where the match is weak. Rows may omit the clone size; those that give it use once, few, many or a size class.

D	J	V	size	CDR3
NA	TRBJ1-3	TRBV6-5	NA	CASVSWNSGNTIYF
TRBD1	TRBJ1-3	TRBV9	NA	CASSFRQGYGNTIYF
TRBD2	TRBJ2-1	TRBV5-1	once	CASSSGLAGGPGNNEQFF
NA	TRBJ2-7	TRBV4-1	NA	CASSHGPGPAGGEQYF
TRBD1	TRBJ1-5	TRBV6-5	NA	CASRTTGGQPQHF
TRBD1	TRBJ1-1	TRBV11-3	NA	CASSLPPDRGQPNTEAFF
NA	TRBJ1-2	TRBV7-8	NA	CASSLEPRQGAYGYTF
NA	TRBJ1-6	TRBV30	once	CAWMGGFNSPLHF
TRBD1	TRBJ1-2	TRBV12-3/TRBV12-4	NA	CASSLGTGGRYTF
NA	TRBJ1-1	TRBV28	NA	CASRYGQYIAFF
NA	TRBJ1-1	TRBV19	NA	CASSNVRQSPRTEAFF
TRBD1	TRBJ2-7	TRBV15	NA	CATSSLGQSYEQYF
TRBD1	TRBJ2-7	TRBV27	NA	CASRIQRGQGPYEQYF
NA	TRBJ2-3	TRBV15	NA	CATSRDLAGASITDTQYF
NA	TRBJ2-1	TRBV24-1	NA	CATSDPYSGQFF
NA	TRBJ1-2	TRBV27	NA	CASSPNPRPANYGYTF
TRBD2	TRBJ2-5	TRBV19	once	CASSTGLAGGQETQYF
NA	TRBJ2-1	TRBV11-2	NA	CASSLVSLDPLFF
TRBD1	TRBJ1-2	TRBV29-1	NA	CSVTSGTGYGYTF
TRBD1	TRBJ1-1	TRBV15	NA	CATSSRTGVNTEAFF
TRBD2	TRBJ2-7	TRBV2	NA	CASRLAGSTYEQYF
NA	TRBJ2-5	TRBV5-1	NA	CASSGIFGMGQETQYF
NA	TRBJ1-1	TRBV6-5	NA	CASTLLQTGNTEAFF
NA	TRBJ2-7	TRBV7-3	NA	CASSLGQHSYEQYF
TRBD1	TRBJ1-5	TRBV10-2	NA	CASSETSAQGAFASNQPQHF
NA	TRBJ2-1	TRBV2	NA	CASSVIVPGPGLDNEQFF
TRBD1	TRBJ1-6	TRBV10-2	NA	CASSRQGGNSPLHF
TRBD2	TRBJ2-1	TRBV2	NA	CASCLRSGINEQFF